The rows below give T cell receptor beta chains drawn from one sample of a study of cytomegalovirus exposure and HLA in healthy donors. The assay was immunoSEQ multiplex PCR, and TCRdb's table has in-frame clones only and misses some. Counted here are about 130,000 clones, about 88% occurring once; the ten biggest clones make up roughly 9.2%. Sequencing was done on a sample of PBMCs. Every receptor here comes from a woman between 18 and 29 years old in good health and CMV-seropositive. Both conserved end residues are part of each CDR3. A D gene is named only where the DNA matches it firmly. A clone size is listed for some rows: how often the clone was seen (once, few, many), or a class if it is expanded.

CDR3aa: CASTPPGVSGNTIYF; CDR3nt: TGTGCCAGCACCCCACCGGGGGTCTCTGGAAACACCATATATTTT; d_gene: .; v_gene: TRBV7-9; abundance: .; j_gene: TRBJ1-3
CDR3aa: CASSLRSGDPTGELFF; CDR3nt: TGTGCCAGCAGCTTACGATCGGGGGACCCCACCGGGGAGCTGTTTTTT; d_gene: .; v_gene: TRBV7-7; abundance: .; j_gene: TRBJ2-2
CDR3aa: CASSYSRGLGQPQHF; CDR3nt: TGTGCCAGCAGTTACTCTCGGGGGTTAGGACAGCCCCAGCATTTT; d_gene: .; v_gene: TRBV6-5; abundance: .; j_gene: TRBJ1-5
CDR3aa: CASSETVLGPQHF; CDR3nt: TGTGCCAGCAGTGAGACGGTCCTAGGACCCCAGCATTTT; d_gene: .; v_gene: TRBV6-5; abundance: .; j_gene: TRBJ1-5
CDR3aa: CASSATGLRADTQYF; CDR3nt: TGTGCCAGCAGCGCAACAGGGTTGAGGGCAGATACGCAGTATTTT; d_gene: .; v_gene: TRBV9; abundance: .; j_gene: TRBJ2-3
CDR3aa: CASTAEVRQPQHF; CDR3nt: TGTGCCAGCACCGCGGAGGTCCGACAGCCCCAGCATTTT; d_gene: .; v_gene: TRBV2; abundance: .; j_gene: TRBJ1-5
CDR3aa: CSFRTGTDGNEQFF; CDR3nt: TGCAGCTTCCGAACCGGGACAGACGGCAATGAGCAGTTCTTC; d_gene: TRBD1; v_gene: TRBV29-1; abundance: .; j_gene: TRBJ2-1
CDR3aa: CASSFTVNTEAFF; CDR3nt: TGCGCCAGCAGCTTCACAGTGAACACTGAAGCTTTCTTT; d_gene: .; v_gene: TRBV5-1; abundance: .; j_gene: TRBJ1-1
CDR3aa: CSVEDARGDTQYF; CDR3nt: TGCAGCGTTGAAGATGCCCGGGGAGATACGCAGTATTTT; d_gene: .; v_gene: TRBV29-1; abundance: .; j_gene: TRBJ2-3
CDR3aa: CASRAGGRHNEQFF; CDR3nt: TGTGCCAGCAGAGCGGGGGGTAGACACAATGAGCAGTTCTTC; d_gene: TRBD2; v_gene: TRBV6-4; abundance: .; j_gene: TRBJ2-1
CDR3aa: CASSNPGRDGYTF; CDR3nt: TGTGCCAGCAGCAATCCGGGCAGGGATGGCTACACCTTC; d_gene: .; v_gene: TRBV25-1; abundance: .; j_gene: TRBJ1-2
CDR3aa: CASSPTPSSYEQYF; CDR3nt: TGTGCCAGCAGCCCCACGCCGAGCTCCTACGAGCAGTACTTC; d_gene: .; v_gene: TRBV7-9; abundance: .; j_gene: TRBJ2-7
CDR3aa: CASSLEAYGYTF; CDR3nt: TGTGCCAGCAGTTTAGAGGCCTATGGCTACACCTTC; d_gene: .; v_gene: TRBV28; abundance: .; j_gene: TRBJ1-2
CDR3aa: CASRRDSYTEAFF; CDR3nt: TGTGCCAGTAGAAGGGACAGCTACACTGAAGCTTTCTTT; d_gene: TRBD1; v_gene: TRBV19; abundance: .; j_gene: TRBJ1-1
CDR3aa: CASSPGQGYEQYF; CDR3nt: TGTGCCAGCAGTCCGGGACAGGGATACGAGCAGTACTTC; d_gene: TRBD1; v_gene: TRBV9; abundance: .; j_gene: TRBJ2-7
CDR3aa: CASSRTESYEQYF; CDR3nt: TGTGCCAGCAGCAGGACAGAGAGCTACGAGCAGTACTTC; d_gene: .; v_gene: TRBV5-6; abundance: .; j_gene: TRBJ2-7
CDR3aa: CASSPETGYRNEQFF; CDR3nt: TGTGCCAGCAGCCCTGAGACAGGGTATCGAAATGAGCAGTTCTTC; d_gene: TRBD1; v_gene: TRBV7-6; abundance: .; j_gene: TRBJ2-1
CDR3aa: CASSLEGTTKETQYF; CDR3nt: TGCGCCAGCAGCTTGGAAGGGACTACAAAGGAGACCCAGTACTTC; d_gene: TRBD2; v_gene: TRBV5-1; abundance: .; j_gene: TRBJ2-5
CDR3aa: CASSITSGGAETQYF; CDR3nt: TGTGCCAGTAGTATTACTAGCGGGGGGGCGGAGACCCAGTACTTC; d_gene: TRBD2; v_gene: TRBV19; abundance: once; j_gene: TRBJ2-5
CDR3aa: CASPSKGGRDEKLFF; CDR3nt: TGCGCCAGCCCTAGCAAGGGAGGGAGGGATGAAAAACTGTTTTTT; d_gene: .; v_gene: TRBV23-1; abundance: .; j_gene: TRBJ1-4
CDR3aa: CASSEAGAGASYEQYF; CDR3nt: TGTGCCAGCAGTGAAGCTGGGGCAGGGGCGTCCTACGAGCAGTACTTC; d_gene: .; v_gene: TRBV2; abundance: .; j_gene: TRBJ2-7
CDR3aa: CASSEAGSNYGYTF; CDR3nt: TGTGCCAGCAGTGAAGCGGGCAGTAACTATGGCTACACCTTC; d_gene: .; v_gene: TRBV6-1; abundance: .; j_gene: TRBJ1-2
CDR3aa: CAWSVVQGFEQYF; CDR3nt: TGTGCCTGGAGTGTTGTACAGGGGTTCGAGCAGTACTTC; d_gene: TRBD1; v_gene: TRBV30; abundance: .; j_gene: TRBJ2-7
CDR3aa: CAWSSRQGGLDIQYF; CDR3nt: TGTGCCTGGAGTTCCAGACAGGGCGGCTTGGACATTCAGTACTTC; d_gene: TRBD1; v_gene: TRBV30; abundance: .; j_gene: TRBJ2-4
CDR3aa: CASSLGTSEYTDTQYF; CDR3nt: TGTGCCAGCAGCTTAGGGACTAGCGAATACACAGATACGCAGTATTTT; d_gene: TRBD2; v_gene: TRBV7-6; abundance: .; j_gene: TRBJ2-3
CDR3aa: CASSGKTGSSYNEQFF; CDR3nt: TGTGCCAGCAGTGGAAAGACTGGAAGCTCCTACAATGAGCAGTTCTTC; d_gene: .; v_gene: TRBV27; abundance: .; j_gene: TRBJ2-1
CDR3aa: CASSPSQRVGNTIYF; CDR3nt: TGTGCCAGCAGCCCCTCGCAGAGGGTTGGAAACACCATATATTTT; d_gene: .; v_gene: TRBV14; abundance: .; j_gene: TRBJ1-3
CDR3aa: CASSYSGGGTEAFF; CDR3nt: TGTGCCAGCAGTTACTCGGGGGGGGGCACTGAAGCTTTCTTT; d_gene: .; v_gene: TRBV6-5; abundance: .; j_gene: TRBJ1-1
CDR3aa: CASRRTANTEAFF; CDR3nt: TGTGCCAGCAGACGGACTGCGAACACTGAAGCTTTCTTT; d_gene: .; v_gene: TRBV5-6; abundance: .; j_gene: TRBJ1-1
CDR3aa: CASSLDSSGGASYNEQFF; CDR3nt: TGTGCCAGCAGCTTGGACTCTAGCGGGGGGGCCTCCTACAATGAGCAGTTCTTC; d_gene: TRBD2; v_gene: TRBV5-6; abundance: .; j_gene: TRBJ2-1
CDR3aa: CASSLRTQGVEAFF; CDR3nt: TGTGCCAGCAGCTTAAGAACGCAGGGTGTTGAAGCTTTCTTT; d_gene: .; v_gene: TRBV11-1; abundance: few; j_gene: TRBJ1-1
CDR3aa: CASSRATGEDGYTF; CDR3nt: TGTGCCAGCAGCAGGGCTACAGGGGAGGATGGCTACACCTTC; d_gene: TRBD1; v_gene: TRBV4-2; abundance: .; j_gene: TRBJ1-2
CDR3aa: CASSLGRGKLQETQYF; CDR3nt: TGTGCCAGCAGCTTGGGGCGTGGGAAACTCCAAGAGACCCAGTACTTC; d_gene: .; v_gene: TRBV11-2; abundance: .; j_gene: TRBJ2-5
CDR3aa: CAWSADRGSQPQHF; CDR3nt: TGTGCCTGGAGTGCTGACAGGGGGTCTCAGCCCCAGCATTTT; d_gene: TRBD1; v_gene: TRBV30; abundance: .; j_gene: TRBJ1-5
CDR3aa: CASSFNDRGNSPLHF; CDR3nt: TGTGCCAGCAGCTTCAATGACAGGGGCAATTCACCCCTCCACTTT; d_gene: TRBD1; v_gene: TRBV5-8; abundance: .; j_gene: TRBJ1-6
CDR3aa: CASSLIIRGPDTQYF; CDR3nt: TGTGCCAGCAGCTTGATTATAAGGGGGCCAGATACGCAGTATTTT; d_gene: TRBD1; v_gene: TRBV7-2; abundance: .; j_gene: TRBJ2-3
CDR3aa: CASSLAGELYGYTF; CDR3nt: TGCGCCAGCAGCTTGGCCGGGGAGCTCTATGGCTACACCTTC; d_gene: .; v_gene: TRBV5-1; abundance: once; j_gene: TRBJ1-2
CDR3aa: CAWRQGVQPQHF; CDR3nt: TGTGCCTGGAGACAGGGGGTTCAGCCCCAGCATTTT; d_gene: TRBD1; v_gene: TRBV30; abundance: .; j_gene: TRBJ1-5
CDR3aa: CASSQDSTGMRAGTQYF; CDR3nt: TGCGCCAGCAGCCAAGACTCTACGGGAATGCGGGCCGGGACGCAGTATTTT; d_gene: .; v_gene: TRBV4-1; abundance: .; j_gene: TRBJ2-3
CDR3aa: CASSAPGHSTDTQYF; CDR3nt: TGTGCCAGTAGTGCTCCGGGACATAGCACAGATACGCAGTATTTT; d_gene: .; v_gene: TRBV19; abundance: .; j_gene: TRBJ2-3
CDR3aa: CASSQFRDRGNSPLHF; CDR3nt: TGCGCCAGCAGCCAATTCCGGGACAGGGGGAATTCACCCCTCCACTTT; d_gene: TRBD1; v_gene: TRBV4-1; abundance: .; j_gene: TRBJ1-6
CDR3aa: CASSSTGDRDEQYF; CDR3nt: TGTGCCAGCAGCTCCACAGGGGACCGCGACGAGCAGTACTTC; d_gene: TRBD1; v_gene: TRBV13; abundance: .; j_gene: TRBJ2-7
CDR3aa: CASSLEGLAGELQYF; CDR3nt: TGCGCCAGCAGCCTGGAGGGACTAGCGGGGGAGCTCCAGTACTTC; d_gene: TRBD2; v_gene: TRBV5-1; abundance: .; j_gene: TRBJ2-7
CDR3aa: CASSTQGGGQPQHF; CDR3nt: TGTGCCAGCAGCACACAGGGGGGAGGGCAGCCCCAGCATTTT; d_gene: TRBD1; v_gene: TRBV7-9; abundance: .; j_gene: TRBJ1-5
CDR3aa: CASSLNNLYGYTF; CDR3nt: TGTGCCAGCAGCTTAAACAACCTCTATGGCTACACCTTC; d_gene: .; v_gene: TRBV7-2; abundance: .; j_gene: TRBJ1-2
CDR3aa: CASSPTYPGSNEKLFF; CDR3nt: TGTGCCAGCAGCCCTACTTATCCAGGCTCGAATGAAAAACTGTTTTTT; d_gene: .; v_gene: TRBV5-6; abundance: .; j_gene: TRBJ1-4
CDR3aa: CASSTGGAGTEAFF; CDR3nt: TGTGCCAGTAGTACAGGGGGCGCAGGGACTGAAGCTTTCTTT; d_gene: TRBD1; v_gene: TRBV19; abundance: .; j_gene: TRBJ1-1
CDR3aa: CASSLYQENTEAFF; CDR3nt: TGTGCCAGCAGCTTGTATCAGGAGAACACTGAAGCTTTCTTT; d_gene: .; v_gene: TRBV7-9; abundance: many; j_gene: TRBJ1-1